This TCR beta chain originates from a study of blood T cell repertoires in COVID-19. Study background: The United States, Italy and Spain were the sources of the acute and convalescent COVID-19 samples. From T cells, B-cell-depleted T cells, or PBMCs came the material, which was cDNA or gDNA.

Germline-derived CDR1 and CDR2 are GTSNPN and SVGIG (reference sequence). The CDR3 covers 11 residues. V was trimmed by 0 bases and J by 7 bases, leaving 3 bases between them. How the authors handled the data: The authors estimated nucleated cell counts from reference gene primer amplification. Data came from immunoSEQ multiplex PCR; TCRdb stores just in-frame clones and leaves some out. V and J calls and clone size come straight from that table; D and trimming were deduced from the DNA. The sample yields around 84,000 clones, around 88% seen once. The material sequenced was peripheral blood. The genes are TRBV30 and TRBJ1-4; the D is unclear. This TCR was sampled from an elderly man with active or convalescent COVID-19. The DNA of the CDR3 is TGTGCCTGGAGTGTCGGTGAAAAACTGTTTTTT. Protein: CAWSVGEKLFF.